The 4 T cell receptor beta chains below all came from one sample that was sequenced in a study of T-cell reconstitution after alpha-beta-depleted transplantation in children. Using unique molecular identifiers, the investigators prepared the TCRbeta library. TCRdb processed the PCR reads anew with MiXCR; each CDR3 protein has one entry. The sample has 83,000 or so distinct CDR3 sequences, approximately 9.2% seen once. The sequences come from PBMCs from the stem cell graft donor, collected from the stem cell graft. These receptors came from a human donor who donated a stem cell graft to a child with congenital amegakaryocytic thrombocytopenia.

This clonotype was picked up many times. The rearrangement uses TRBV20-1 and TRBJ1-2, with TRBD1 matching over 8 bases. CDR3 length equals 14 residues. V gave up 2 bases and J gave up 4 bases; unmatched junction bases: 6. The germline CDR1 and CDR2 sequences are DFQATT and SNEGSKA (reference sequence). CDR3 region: CSARQTDRAYGYTF. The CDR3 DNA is TGCAGTGCTAGACAAACGGACAGGGCCTATGGCTACACCTTC.

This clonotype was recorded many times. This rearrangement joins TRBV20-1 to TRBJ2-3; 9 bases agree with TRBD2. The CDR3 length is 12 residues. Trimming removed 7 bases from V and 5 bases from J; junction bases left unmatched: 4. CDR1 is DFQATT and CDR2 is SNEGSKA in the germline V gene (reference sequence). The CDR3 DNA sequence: TGCAGTGGGCGGGGGGGAGGAGATACGCAGTATTTT. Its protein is CSGRGGGDTQYF.

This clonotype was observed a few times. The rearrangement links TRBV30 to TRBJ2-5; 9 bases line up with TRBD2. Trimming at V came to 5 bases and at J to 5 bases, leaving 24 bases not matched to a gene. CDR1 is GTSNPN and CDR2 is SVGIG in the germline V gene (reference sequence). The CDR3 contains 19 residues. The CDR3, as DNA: TGTGCCTGGGCGAGTTATAGCGGGAGTCCCCTAGTCACGGAGGAGACCCAGTACTTC. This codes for CAWASYSGSPLVTEETQYF.

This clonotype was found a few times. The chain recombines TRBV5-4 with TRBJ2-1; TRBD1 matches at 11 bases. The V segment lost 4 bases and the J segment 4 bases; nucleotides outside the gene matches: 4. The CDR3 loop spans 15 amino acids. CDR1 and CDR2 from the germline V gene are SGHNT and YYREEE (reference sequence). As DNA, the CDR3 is TGTGCCAGCAGCCCCGGGACAGGGGGATACAATGAGCAGTTCTTC. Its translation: CASSPGTGGYNEQFF.